Ten or more counts support the clone carrying this T cell receptor beta chain. The data originate from a study of tumor-infiltrating lymphocytes in oesophageal squamous cell carcinoma. From the PCR reads, TCRdb called clonotypes with MiXCR, one entry per CDR3 protein. The profile shows 15,000 or so distinct CDR3 sequences, nearly 60% of them singletons. V lost 9 bases to trimming and J lost 6 bases; unmatched junction nucleotides: 21. From germline, CDR1 is KGHDR and CDR2 SFDVKD. The CDR3 runs 17 residues. V gene TRBV24-1 combines with J gene TRBJ1-2; the match to TRBD1 covers 7 bases. Sample: esophageal tumor tissue. The TCR sequence derives from a female donor with esophageal squamous cell carcinoma. The CDR3, as DNA: TGTGCCACCCAGGGGGGGCAGACACTTATTGGGCCTGATGGCTACACCTTC. Translated, it gives CATQGGQTLIGPDGYTF.